This passage covers 14 T cell receptor beta chains from one sample sequenced in a study of OX40 agonist ivuxolimab in advanced cancers. The data were produced by immunoSEQ multiplex PCR, yet TCRdb's version contains in-frame clones alone and is incomplete. Of about 58,000 clones detected, around 90% appear once; the ten largest clones hold roughly 3.7%. The sample here was CD4+ or CD8+ T cells sorted from blood, taken in a trial of the OX40 agonist ivuxolimab. These receptors all come from an adult with an advanced solid tumor such as melanoma, head and neck, liver or kidney cancer.

CDR3 in DNA: TGTGCCAGCAGCCTACAGGGAGACTCTGGAAACACCATATATTTT. Translated, it gives CASSLQGDSGNTIYF. The gene calls are TRBV9 and TRBJ1-3; tentative D call: TRBD1 (6 bases). Germline V gene sequence: CDR1 SGDLS, CDR2 YYNGEE. CDR3 length: 15 amino acids. V was pared by 4 bases and J by 0 bases, with 11 bases between.

This clone showed up just a few times. CDR3 in amino acids: CASSQAQGVGEGSRVQPQHF. CDR3 DNA: TGTGCCAGCAGCCAAGCCCAAGGCGTTGGAGAGGGAAGTAGAGTTCAGCCCCAGCATTTT. V and J are TRBV4-2 and TRBJ1-5; D is undetermined. Trimming removed 1 base at V and 6 bases at J, with 28 bases between. The V gene's germline CDR1 is LGHNA and CDR2 YNFKEQ. The CDR3 is 20 residues long.

This clone was recorded a few times. The rearrangement links TRBV13 to TRBJ1-3; D is unresolved. CDR1 is PRHDT and CDR2 is FYEKMQ in the germline V gene (reference sequence). V was shortened by 0 bases and J by 2 bases, with 11 bases between the two germline ends. The CDR3 length is 16 residues. The CDR3 DNA sequence: TGTGCCAGCAGCTTAGGCCGGCGTCTCCCTGGAAACACCATATATTTT. This encodes CASSLGRRLPGNTIYF.

The chain combines TRBV28 with TRBJ2-7, with D maybe TRBD2 (6 bases). V lost 2 bases and J lost 5, with 13 bases in between. From germline, CDR1 is MDHEN and CDR2 SYDVKM. The CDR3 spans 14 residues. CDR3 in DNA: TGTGCCAGCAGTTTAACCGGGGGTGTCGACGAGCAGTACTTC. Encoded protein: CASSLTGGVDEQYF.

This chain links TRBV10-2 with TRBJ2-5; 7 nucleotides align to TRBD2. The V gene end was trimmed by 6 bases and the J gene end by 7 bases; junction bases not matched to a gene: 14. There are 15 residues in the CDR3. Germline V gives CDR1 WSHSY, CDR2 SAAADI. CDR3 loop: CASRPDTGGHWTQYF. Written as DNA, the CDR3 is TGCGCCAGCAGACCGGACACGGGGGGTCATTGGACCCAGTACTTC.

In DNA, the CDR3 is TGCGCCAGCAGCTACGACACTAACTATGGCTACACCTTC. It specifies CASSYDTNYGYTF. The chain is built from TRBV5-1 and TRBJ1-2; no reliable D call. Germline V gives CDR1 SGHRS, CDR2 YFSETQ. Deletions cut 3 bases from V and 0 bases from J, with 6 bases between. The CDR3 runs 13 residues.

V and J are TRBV5-1 and TRBJ2-1; 12 nucleotides line up with TRBD2. Germline V gives CDR1 SGHRS, CDR2 YFSETQ. The CDR3 length is 17 residues. The ends lost 7 bases at V and 4 bases at J; junction bases unmatched: 12. The CDR3 nucleotides are TGCGCCAGCCGCCCCGGACTAGCGGGATCGGGGTACAATGAGCAGTTCTTC. Protein sequence: CASRPGLAGSGYNEQFF.

The CDR3 spells CASTLAGYNEQFF. CDR3 DNA: TGTGCCAGCACCCTAGCGGGATACAATGAGCAGTTCTTC. The chain couples TRBV28 to TRBJ2-1; 9 nucleotides match TRBD2. Germline loops: CDR1 MDHEN, CDR2 SYDVKM. There are 13 residues in the CDR3. Trimming at V came to 7 bases and at J to 4 bases, leaving 2 bases not matched to a gene. Complete variable domain (other parts from reference TRBV28 and TRBJ2-1): DVKVTQSSRYLVKRTGEKVFLECVQDMDHENMFWYRQDPGLGLRLIYFSYDVKMKEKGDIPEGYSVSREKKERFSLILESASTNQTSMYLCASTLAGYNEQFFGPGTRLTVL.

The chain carries TRBV29-1 and TRBJ1-1, with a tentative D call TRBD1 (6 bases). The CDR3 is 12 amino acids. V dropped 2 bases and J dropped 7 bases, with 11 bases sitting between them. Per germline, CDR1 SQVTM and CDR2 ANQGSEA. The CDR3 bases are TGCAGCGTTGAAAAACAGGGTTTTGAAGCTTTCTTT. Residues: CSVEKQGFEAFF.

CDR3 nucleotide sequence: TGTGCCAGCAGTTACGGGACAGCCGGTTATGAGCAGTTCTTC. This translates into CASSYGTAGYEQFF. The V and J genes are TRBV6-5 and TRBJ2-1; TRBD1 agrees at 7 bases. This CDR3 contains 14 residues. V was pared by 2 bases and J by 8 bases, with 6 bases of the junction left unmatched. Germline assignment: CDR1 MNHEY and CDR2 SVGAGI.

This clone was recorded a few times. CDR3 DNA sequence: TGTGCCAGCAGTGAGGGGGGGGCCACCGGGGAGCTGTTTTTT. It translates to CASSEGGATGELFF. V is TRBV6-4 and J is TRBJ2-2, with a weak D call TRBD2 (7 bases). Germline assignment: CDR1 MRHNA and CDR2 SNTAGT. Deletions cut 3 bases from V and 4 bases from J, with 9 bases between. The CDR3 is made up of 14 amino acids.

This chain links TRBV18 with TRBJ2-5; D could derive from TRBD1 or TRBD2 (6 bases each). This CDR3 spans 16 amino acids. Germline CDR1 KGHSH, CDR2 LQKENI. Trimming removed 1 base from V and 4 bases from J, with 16 bases in between. CDR3 DNA sequence: TGTGCCAGCTCACCACAGGGCGGAGGGGGTTCAGAGACCCAGTACTTC. Its protein is CASSPQGGGGSETQYF.

This chain connects TRBV5-6 to TRBJ1-1; tentative D call: TRBD1 (5 bases). Per germline, CDR1 SGHDT and CDR2 YYEEEE. V was trimmed by 3 bases and J by 2 bases, leaving 11 bases between them. The CDR3 covers 14 residues. The CDR3 sequence is CASSSLQVNTEAFF. The CDR3 region has the DNA TGTGCCAGCAGCTCACTACAGGTAAACACTGAAGCTTTCTTT.

The genes are TRBV10-2 and TRBJ2-7; the D gene is possibly TRBD2 (5 bases). V lost 8 bases and J lost 2, with 13 bases in between. Germline V gene data show CDR1 as WSHSY and CDR2 as SAAADI. The CDR3 totals 13 residues. CDR3 nucleotides: TGCGCCAGCGGGAGCGGACCCGCCTACGAGCAGTACTTC. Encoded protein: CASGSGPAYEQYF.